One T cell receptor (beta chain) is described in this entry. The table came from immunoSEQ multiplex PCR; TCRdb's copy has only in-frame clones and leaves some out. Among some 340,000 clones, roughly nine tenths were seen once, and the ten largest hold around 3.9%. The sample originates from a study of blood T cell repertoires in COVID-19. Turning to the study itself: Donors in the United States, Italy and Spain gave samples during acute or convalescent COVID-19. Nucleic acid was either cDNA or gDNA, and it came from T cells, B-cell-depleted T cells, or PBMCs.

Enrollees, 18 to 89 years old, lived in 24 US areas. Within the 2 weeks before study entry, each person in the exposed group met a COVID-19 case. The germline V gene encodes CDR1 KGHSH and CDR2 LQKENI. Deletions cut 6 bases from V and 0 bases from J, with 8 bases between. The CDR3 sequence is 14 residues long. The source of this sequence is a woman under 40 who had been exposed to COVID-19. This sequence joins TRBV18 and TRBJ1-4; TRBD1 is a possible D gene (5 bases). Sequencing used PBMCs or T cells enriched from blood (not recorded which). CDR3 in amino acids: CASSQTATNEKLFF. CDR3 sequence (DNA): TGTGCCAGCTCGCAGACAGCAACTAATGAAAAACTGTTTTTT.